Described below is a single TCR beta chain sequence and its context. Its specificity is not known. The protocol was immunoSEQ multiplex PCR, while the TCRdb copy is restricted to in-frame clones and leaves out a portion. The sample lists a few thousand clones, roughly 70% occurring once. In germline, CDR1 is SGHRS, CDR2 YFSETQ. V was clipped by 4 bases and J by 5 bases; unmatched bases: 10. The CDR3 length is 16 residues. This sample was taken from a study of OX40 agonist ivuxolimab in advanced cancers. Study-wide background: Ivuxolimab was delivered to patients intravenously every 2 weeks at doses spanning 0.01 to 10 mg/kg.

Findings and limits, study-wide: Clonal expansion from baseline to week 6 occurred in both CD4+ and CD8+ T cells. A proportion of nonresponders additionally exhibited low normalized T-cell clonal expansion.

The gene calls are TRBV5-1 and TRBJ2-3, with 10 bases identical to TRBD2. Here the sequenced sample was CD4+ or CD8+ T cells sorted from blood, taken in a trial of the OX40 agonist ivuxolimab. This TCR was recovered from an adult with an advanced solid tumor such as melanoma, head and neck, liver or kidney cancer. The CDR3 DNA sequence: TGCGCCAGCAGCCCGGGGCTAGCGGGGGTTAAAGATACGCAGTATTTT. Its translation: CASSPGLAGVKDTQYF. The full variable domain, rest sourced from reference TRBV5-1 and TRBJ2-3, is KAGVTQTPRYLIKTRGQQVTLSCSPISGHRSVSWYQQTPGQGLQFLFEYFSETQRNKGNFPGRFSGRQFSNSRSEMNVSTLELGDSALYLCASSPGLAGVKDTQYFGPGTRLTVL.